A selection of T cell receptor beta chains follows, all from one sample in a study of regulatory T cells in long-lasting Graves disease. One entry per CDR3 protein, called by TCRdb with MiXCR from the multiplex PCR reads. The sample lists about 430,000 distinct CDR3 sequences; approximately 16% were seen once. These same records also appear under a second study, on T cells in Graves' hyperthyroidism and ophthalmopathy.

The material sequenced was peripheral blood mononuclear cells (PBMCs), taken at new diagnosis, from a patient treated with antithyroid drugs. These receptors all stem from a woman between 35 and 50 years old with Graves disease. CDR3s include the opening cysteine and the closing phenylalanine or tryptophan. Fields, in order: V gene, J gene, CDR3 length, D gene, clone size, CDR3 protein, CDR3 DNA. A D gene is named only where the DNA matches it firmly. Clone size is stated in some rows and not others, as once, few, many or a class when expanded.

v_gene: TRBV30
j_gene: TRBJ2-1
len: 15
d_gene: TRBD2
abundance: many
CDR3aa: CAWSSGLAGNNEQFF
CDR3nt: TGTGCCTGGAGTAGCGGACTAGCGGGGAACAATGAGCAGTTCTTC

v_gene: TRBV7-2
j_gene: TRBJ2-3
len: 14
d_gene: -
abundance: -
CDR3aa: CASSLTGWTDTQYF
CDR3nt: TGTGCCAGCAGCTTAACGGGGTGGACAGATACGCAGTATTTT

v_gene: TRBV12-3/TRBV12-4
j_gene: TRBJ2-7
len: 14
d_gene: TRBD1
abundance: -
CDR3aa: CASSLVDRGHEQYF
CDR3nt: TGTGCCAGCAGTTTAGTTGACAGGGGCCACGAGCAGTACTTC

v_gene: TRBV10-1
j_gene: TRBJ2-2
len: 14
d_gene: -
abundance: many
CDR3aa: CATASYSGPGELFF
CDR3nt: TGCGCCACCGCTTCCTACTCGGGTCCCGGGGAGCTGTTTTTT

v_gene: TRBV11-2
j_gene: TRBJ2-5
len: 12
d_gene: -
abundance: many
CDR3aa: CASSLGEETQYF
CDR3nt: TGTGCCAGCAGCTTAGGAGAAGAGACCCAGTACTTC

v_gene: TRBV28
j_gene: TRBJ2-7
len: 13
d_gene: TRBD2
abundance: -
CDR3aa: CASSLAGADEQYF
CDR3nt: TGTGCCAGCAGTTTAGCGGGAGCGGACGAGCAGTACTTC

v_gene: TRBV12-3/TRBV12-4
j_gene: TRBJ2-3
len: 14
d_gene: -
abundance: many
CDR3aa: CASTFGRSTDTQYF
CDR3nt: TGTGCCAGCACCTTTGGGAGAAGCACAGATACGCAGTATTTT

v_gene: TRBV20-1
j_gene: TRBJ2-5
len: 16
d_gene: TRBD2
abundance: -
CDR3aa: CSASGLAGGIQETQYF
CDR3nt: TGCAGTGCTAGCGGGCTAGCGGGAGGAATCCAAGAGACCCAGTACTTC

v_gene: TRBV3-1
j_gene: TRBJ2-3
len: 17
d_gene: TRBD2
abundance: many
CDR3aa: CASSLVLAGVGTDTQYF
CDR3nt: TGTGCCAGCAGCCTCGTTCTAGCGGGAGTAGGGACAGATACGCAGTATTTT

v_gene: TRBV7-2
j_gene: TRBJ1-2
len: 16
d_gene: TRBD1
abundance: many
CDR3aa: CASSLVGTGANYGYTF
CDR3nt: TGTGCCAGCAGCTTAGTGGGGACAGGGGCTAACTATGGCTACACCTTC

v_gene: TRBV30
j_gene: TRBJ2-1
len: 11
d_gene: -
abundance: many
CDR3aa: CAWSTNNEQFF
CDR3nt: TGTGCCTGGAGTACCAACAATGAGCAGTTCTTC